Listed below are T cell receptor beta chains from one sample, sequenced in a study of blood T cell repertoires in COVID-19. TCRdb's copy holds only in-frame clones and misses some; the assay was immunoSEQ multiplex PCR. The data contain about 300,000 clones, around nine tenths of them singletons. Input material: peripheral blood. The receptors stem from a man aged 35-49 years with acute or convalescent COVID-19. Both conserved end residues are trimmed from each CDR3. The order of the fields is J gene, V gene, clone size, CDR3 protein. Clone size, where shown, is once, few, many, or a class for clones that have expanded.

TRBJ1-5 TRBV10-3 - AISGQGDQPQH
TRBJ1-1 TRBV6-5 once ASITGQGNTEAF
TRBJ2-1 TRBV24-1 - ATSDRPGRGDYNEQF
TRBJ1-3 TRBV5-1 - ASSLGTGQNTIY
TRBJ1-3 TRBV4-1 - ASSQATLGQGASGNTIY
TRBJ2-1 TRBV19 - ASSMVRYNEQF
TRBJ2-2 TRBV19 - ASSKRTGIAGELF
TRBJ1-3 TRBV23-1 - ASGDRDKGNTIY
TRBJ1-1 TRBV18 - ASSRGLNTEAF
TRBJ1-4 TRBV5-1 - ASSLSGGSDEKLF
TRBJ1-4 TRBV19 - ASSIRTGVNEKLF
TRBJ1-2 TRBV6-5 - ASSYGGAPSSGYT
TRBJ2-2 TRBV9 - ASSFSGQTTGELF
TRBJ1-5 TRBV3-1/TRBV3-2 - ASSARENIPTHNSNQPQH
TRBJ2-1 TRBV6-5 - ASRQSPGNNEQF
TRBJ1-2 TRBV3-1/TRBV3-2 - ASSQSQGLGGYT
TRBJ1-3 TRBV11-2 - ASSEGARGRGNTIY
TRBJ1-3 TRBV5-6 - ASSTLGGRFSGNTIY
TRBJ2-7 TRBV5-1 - ASSLVGQGVSYEQY
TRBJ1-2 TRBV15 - ATRGLSNPRFYGYT
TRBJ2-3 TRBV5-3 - ARSLGVAIKADTQY
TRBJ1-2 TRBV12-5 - ASGLQQGNALYGYT
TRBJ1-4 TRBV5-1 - ASRDGPSEKLF
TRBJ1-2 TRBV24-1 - ATSDSTGVGYT
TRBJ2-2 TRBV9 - ASSVDSYTGELF
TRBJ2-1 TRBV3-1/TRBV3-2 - ASSLPSTGLDEQF
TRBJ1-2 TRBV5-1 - ASIHFNYGYT
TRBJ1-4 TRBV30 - AWSAKGGAFEKLF
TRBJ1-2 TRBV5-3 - ARSRPGSTYGYT
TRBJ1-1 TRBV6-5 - ASSFDRGTEAF
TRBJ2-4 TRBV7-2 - ASSPREAKNIQY
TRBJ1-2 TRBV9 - ASSFSTGESNYGYT
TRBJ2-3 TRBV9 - ASSVMRGGDTQY
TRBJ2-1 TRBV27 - ASSSSYEQF
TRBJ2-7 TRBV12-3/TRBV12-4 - ASSPDGGYEQY
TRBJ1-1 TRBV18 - ASSGRGQINTEAF
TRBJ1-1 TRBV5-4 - ASSVDHLGRAF